These 21 T cell receptor beta chains originate from one sample sequenced in a study of radiation and T cells in renal cell carcinoma. The protocol was immunoSEQ multiplex PCR, while the TCRdb copy is restricted to in-frame clones and leaves out a portion. The sample carries 150,000 or so clones, roughly 86% recorded once. Time point indicated: blood 2 weeks post-SBRT. Treatment of the sample: 15 Gy SBRT to primary tumor, nephrectomy 4 weeks later. Sequenced here: blood, sampled from a patient whose treatment included radiotherapy and nephrectomy. The receptors were gathered from a woman between 50 and 59 years old with renal cell carcinoma.

The genes are TRBV10-3 and TRBJ2-1; D is ambiguous. This CDR3 has 13 residues. Trimming removed 2 bases at V and 2 bases at J, with 4 bases between. Per germline, CDR1 ENHRY and CDR2 SYGVKD. The chain's CDR3 is CAISEGPYNEQFF. CDR3 bases: TGTGCCATCAGTGAGGGTCCCTACAATGAGCAGTTCTTC.

This sequence joins TRBV27 and TRBJ2-5, with D perhaps given as TRBD1 or TRBD2 (5 bases each). Trimming took 7 bases from V and 4 from J, leaving 22 bases between them. Germline V gene sequence: CDR1 MNHEY, CDR2 SMNVEV (reference sequence). This CDR3 has 16 amino acids. In nucleotides, the CDR3 is TGTGCCAGCAAGTTGGGGGTTTTGATGCCGGGAGAGACCCAGTACTTC. It specifies CASKLGVLMPGETQYF.

The chain links TRBV15 to TRBJ1-1; the D is unclear. CDR1 is LNHNV and CDR2 is YYDKDF in the germline V gene (reference sequence). With 2 bases removed from V and 7 bases from J, the gap between germline ends came to 17 bases. The length of the CDR3 is 15 residues. CDR3 sequence reads: CATSRSYTEGLEAFF. DNA for the CDR3: TGTGCCACCAGCAGATCTTACACCGAAGGTCTTGAAGCTTTCTTT.

The rearrangement joins TRBV2 to TRBJ1-5; a weak D match, TRBD1 (6 bases). Germline values: CDR1 SNHLY, CDR2 FYNNEI. Trimming took off 5 bases at V and 6 bases at J, with 20 bases between the two ends. The CDR3 length is 16 residues. DNA of the CDR3: TGTGCCAGCAGTTCTAGGACAGTAGCGGGGGGTCAGCCCCAGCATTTT. It is translated as CASSSRTVAGGQPQHF. The complete variable domain, with remaining parts taken from reference TRBV2 and TRBJ1-5, reads EPEVTQTPSHQVTQMGQEVILRCVPISNHLYFYWYRQILGQKVEFLVSFYNNEISEKSEIFDDQFSVERPDGSNFTLKIRSTKLEDSAMYFCASSSRTVAGGQPQHFGDGTRLSIL.

This rearrangement joins TRBV5-1 to TRBJ1-2; 11 positions match TRBD1. This CDR3 is built from 16 residues. The germline V gene encodes CDR1 SGHRS and CDR2 YFSETQ. V trimming: 5 bases; J trimming: 5 bases; junction bases outside the gene matches: 11. DNA for the CDR3: TGCGCCAGCAGTATTCACGGACAGGGGGCCTCATATGGCTACACCTTC. Amino acids: CASSIHGQGASYGYTF.

The chain uses TRBV28 and TRBJ1-6, with a tentative D call TRBD1 (5 bases). V shed 3 bases and J shed 10 bases, with 13 bases lying between them. The V gene's germline CDR1 is MDHEN and CDR2 SYDVKM. This CDR3 spans 14 amino acids. This CDR3 is CASSFRVRDSPLHF. CDR3 DNA sequence: TGTGCCAGCAGTTTCCGGGTCAGGGACTCACCCCTCCACTTT.

This rearrangement joins TRBV7-8 to TRBJ1-2; no clear D. Germline CDR1 and CDR2: SGHVS and FQNEAQ. This CDR3 has 14 amino acids. V was trimmed by 1 base and J by 2 bases, leaving 8 bases between them. The CDR3 DNA reads as TGTGCCAGCAGCTTAGGAGGTCAGAACTATGGCTACACCTTC. Its protein is CASSLGGQNYGYTF.

The chain uses TRBV5-6 and TRBJ2-3; D might be TRBD2 (5 bases). V gave up 0 bases and J gave up 4 bases, with 6 bases separating them. This CDR3 has 13 residues. The germline V gene encodes CDR1 SGHDT and CDR2 YYEEEE. As DNA, the CDR3 is TGTGCCAGCAGCTTGGCCGGGGCAGATACGCAGTATTTT. This gives the protein CASSLAGADTQYF.

The count of this clone is one. V usage is TRBV7-3 and J usage is TRBJ2-5, with TRBD2 as a possible D gene (7 bases). The germline V and J ends were trimmed by 3 bases and 3 bases, with 11 bases remaining between them. CDR1 is SGHTA, CDR2 FQGTGA, per germline. This CDR3 comprises 14 residues. The CDR3 DNA reads TGTGCCAGCAGCTTGGGGGGGCCCAAAGAGACCCAGTACTTC. Its protein is CASSLGGPKETQYF.

The genes are TRBV7-9 and TRBJ1-2; no clear D gene. V was pared by 2 bases and J by 1 base, with 11 bases between. Germline values: CDR1 SEHNR, CDR2 FQNEAQ (reference sequence). The CDR3 runs to 15 residues. Here the CDR3 reads CASSLQGRFNYGYTF. CDR3 in DNA: TGTGCCAGCAGCTTACAAGGCAGGTTTAACTATGGCTACACCTTC.

The chain links TRBV5-1 to TRBJ2-2, with 10 bases aligning to TRBD2. CDR3 length: 17 amino acids. Trimming removed 1 base from V and 2 bases from J; junction bases left unmatched: 5. Germline values: CDR1 SGHRS, CDR2 YFSETQ. The CDR3 nucleotides read TGCGCCAGCAGCTTGATAGCGGGGGGACCTAACACCGGGGAGCTGTTTTTT. It translates to CASSLIAGGPNTGELFF.

The chain is built from TRBV29-1 and TRBJ1-2; no firm D call. The CDR3 spans 13 residues. The ends were cut back, 5 bases at V and 7 bases at J, with 17 bases in the middle. Germline lookup yields CDR1 SQVTM and CDR2 ANQGSEA. CDR3: CSVYDIPEGGYTF. The CDR3 bases are TGCAGCGTTTATGACATCCCCGAGGGTGGCTACACCTTC.

The gene calls are TRBV6-1 and TRBJ2-7, with a tentative D call TRBD1 (7 bases). The CDR3 totals 14 residues. V lost 7 bases and J 3 bases, leaving 16 bases between the germline ends. Germline V gives CDR1 MNHNS, CDR2 SASEGT. This CDR3 is CASNPRGQYYEQYF. DNA for the CDR3: TGTGCCAGCAACCCGCGGGGACAGTACTACGAGCAGTACTTC.

This chain joins TRBV19 and TRBJ2-1, with 12 nucleotides matching TRBD2. CDR3 length: 14 residues. J was trimmed by 10 bases and V by 0 bases; bases with no gene match: 1. Germline V gives CDR1 LNHDA, CDR2 SQIVND (reference sequence). In nucleotides, the CDR3 is TGTGCCAGTAGTATAGATCTAGCGGGGGGGGAGCAGTTCTTC. Amino acids: CASSIDLAGGEQFF.

The chain uses TRBV5-1 and TRBJ1-1, with 7 bases identical to TRBD1. This CDR3 has 16 amino acids. Germline assignment: CDR1 SGHRS and CDR2 YFSETQ. J was trimmed by 0 bases and V by 2 bases; bases with no gene match: 7. CDR3 nucleotide sequence: TGCGCCAGCAGCTTACAGGGAGGGGGCTTGAACACTGAAGCTTTCTTT. This gives the protein CASSLQGGGLNTEAFF.

The DNA for the CDR3 is TGTGCCAGCTCACCAGGACTCCCGGGCCTGTACCAAGAGACCCAGTACTTC. It encodes CASSPGLPGLYQETQYF. This chain joins TRBV18 and TRBJ2-5; a possible D gene is TRBD2 (5 bases). The CDR3 consists of 17 residues. CDR1 and CDR2 from the germline V gene are KGHSH and LQKENI. The V end was cut by 2 bases, the J end by 0 bases, with 16 bases between.

The chain has TRBV2 and TRBJ2-7; D possibly corresponds to TRBD1 (5 bases). The CDR3 extends over 14 amino acids. The germline CDR1 and CDR2 sequences are SNHLY and FYNNEI. The V end lost 3 bases, the J end lost 0 bases, and 9 bases lay between the germline ends. Written as DNA, the CDR3 is TGTGCCAGCAGTGACAACAGGTTCTCCTACGAGCAGTACTTC. Translating gives CASSDNRFSYEQYF.

The J gene is TRBJ1-1, the V gene TRBV14; 8 nucleotides align to TRBD1. V trimming: 5 bases; J trimming: 0 bases; junction bases outside the gene matches: 11. The V gene's germline CDR1 is SGHDN and CDR2 FVKESK. CDR3 length equals 17 residues. CDR3 coding DNA: TGTGCCAGCAGCTTCAGGGGGCTACTTAGAATGAACACTGAAGCTTTCTTT. Protein: CASSFRGLLRMNTEAFF.

The gene calls are TRBV11-3 and TRBJ1-1; no clear D. Deletions cut 0 bases from V and 6 bases from J, with 8 bases between. The CDR3 loop spans 13 amino acids. Germline CDR1 reads SGHNT; CDR2 reads YENEEA. The CDR3 sequence: CASSLEEGAEAFF. The DNA of the CDR3 is TGTGCCAGCAGCTTAGAGGAGGGTGCTGAAGCTTTCTTT.

The chain links TRBV5-6 to TRBJ2-2; D is undetermined. The germline gives CDR1 SGHDT, CDR2 YYEEEE. Trimming cost V 3 bases and J 7 bases, with 7 bases left between them. The CDR3 is 12 amino acids. CDR3 in amino acids: CASSWSYGELFF. CDR3 DNA sequence: TGTGCCAGCAGCTGGAGCTACGGGGAGCTGTTTTTT.

This clone has just one count. The chain carries TRBV19 and TRBJ2-5; 8 positions match TRBD2. Germline-derived CDR1 and CDR2 are LNHDA and SQIVND (reference sequence). V lost 4 bases to trimming and J lost 2 bases; unmatched junction nucleotides: 12. This CDR3 contains 17 residues. The CDR3 loop is CASSTDGTRGGQETQYF. The DNA for the CDR3 is TGTGCCAGTAGTACGGATGGGACTAGAGGGGGACAAGAGACCCAGTACTTC.